The T cell receptor beta chain under discussion was sequenced for a study of shared clonotypes between healthy human individuals. This clone showed up just a few times. Its antigen is still unknown. Findings of the study overall: Expectations were that clonotype sharing among donors would be affected by sequencing depth. Generally, estimated richness proved larger in naive subsets than it did in memory subsets.

Sequencing used immunoSEQ multiplex PCR; TCRdb keeps in-frame clones, though not all of them. In the table there are around 700,000 clones, approximately 74% of which are singletons. V was pared by 3 bases and J by 0 bases, with 8 bases between. Germline assignment: CDR1 MNHNS and CDR2 SASEGT. The CDR3 consists of 15 residues. The sequence was collected from a woman in her thirties in good health. The material sequenced was memory CD4+ T cells sorted from blood. Subset: CD45RA-negative fraction. The genes are TRBV6-1 and TRBJ1-4; D gene ambiguous. As DNA, the CDR3 is TGTGCCAGCAGTGACGGGGTTGCAACTAATGAAAAACTGTTTTTT. Translated, it gives CASSDGVATNEKLFF.